This entry lists 6 T cell receptor beta chains sequenced from one sample in a study of T cells in Graves' hyperthyroidism and ophthalmopathy (dated by TCRdb to the late 2010s). Receptor libraries were prepared by multiplex PCR. The listed sequencing device is Illumina HiSeq 2000. The TCR beta CDR3 regions were amplified from the RNA transcripts. The first round of RT-PCR for the TCR CDR3 was performed with the HTBI primer set and the Qiagen OneStep RT-PCR kit. TCRdb redid the processing of the public reads, applying fastp at Q25 and MiXCR, and retained in-frame beta chains. Entries are consolidated by CDR3 protein sequence, retaining the most common genes and DNA. For this sample there are about 600,000 distinct CDR3 sequences; about 14% appear just once. Approximately 12% of the sample lies in the top ten. The sequenced sample was blood. Receptors originate from a woman between 50 and 59 years old with Graves' ophthalmopathy.

This clonotype has ten or more counts. The chain employs TRBV6-1 and TRBJ2-5, with 9 positions matching TRBD2. The CDR3 runs to 15 residues. Germline V gives CDR1 MNHNS, CDR2 SASEGT. The J segment lost 3 bases and the V segment lost 5 bases, leaving 7 bases of the junction unmatched. This CDR3 reads CASSSISSGKETQYF. CDR3 DNA sequence: TGTGCCAGCAGTTCTATTTCTAGCGGGAAAGAGACCCAGTACTTC.

The gene calls are TRBV15 and TRBJ2-7; D is undetermined. Looked up from germline, CDR1 is LNHNV and CDR2 is YYDKDF (reference sequence). This CDR3 has 13 residues. Trimming shortened V by 0 bases and J by 6 bases, and 9 bases separated the two germline ends. The CDR3: CATSREPYSEQYF. CDR3 coding DNA: TGTGCCACCAGCAGAGAGCCCTACTCCGAGCAGTACTTC. Looking up the rest from reference TRBV15 and TRBJ2-7 gives the full variable domain: DAMVIQNPRYQVTQFGKPVTLSCSQTLNHNVMYWYQQKSSQAPKLLFHYYDKDFNNEADTPDNFQSRRPNTSFCFLDIRSPGLGDTAMYLCATSREPYSEQYFGPGTRLTVT.

This clonotype was recorded at least ten times. The chain is built from TRBV13 and TRBJ2-3; D might be TRBD2 (5 bases). Trimming took off 9 bases at V and 4 bases at J, with 11 bases between the two ends. This CDR3 has 12 residues. In germline, CDR1 is PRHDT, CDR2 FYEKMQ (reference sequence). CDR3 amino acids: CASCGSADTQYF. The CDR3 region has the DNA TGTGCCAGTTGTGGTAGCGCAGATACGCAGTATTTT.

This clonotype was recorded a few times. This chain joins TRBV9 and TRBJ2-7; D remains unclear. This CDR3 region has 12 residues. V was pared by 4 bases and J by 4 bases, with 9 bases between. The germline gives CDR1 SGDLS, CDR2 YYNGEE. DNA for the CDR3: TGTGCCAGCAGCACCAATGGGTACGAGCAGTACTTC. This translates into CASSTNGYEQYF.

Many counts were recorded for this clonotype. The rearrangement uses TRBV29-1 and TRBJ2-3; 9 positions agree with TRBD2. CDR3 length: 13 amino acids. The V and J ends lost 6 bases and 2 bases, in that order; junction bases with no gene match: 3. Germline V lookup: CDR1 SQVTM, CDR2 ANQGSEA. The chain's CDR3 is CSVSGRTTDTQYF. For the CDR3, the DNA is TGCAGCGTAAGCGGGAGGACCACAGATACGCAGTATTTT.

At least ten counts were recorded for this clonotype. The rearrangement uses TRBV20-1 and TRBJ2-7; 16 bases fit TRBD2. This CDR3 has 16 residues. Losses at the gene ends were 6 bases for V and 3 bases for J; bases not matched to a gene: 8. Germline values: CDR1 DFQATT, CDR2 SNEGSKA (reference sequence). The chain's CDR3 is CSAGTSGRVFFYEQYF. CDR3 bases: TGCAGTGCCGGGACTAGCGGGAGGGTCTTCTTCTACGAGCAGTACTTC.